This T cell receptor (beta chain) is drawn from a study of blood T cells in healthy people across ages. This clonotype was counted only a few times. Alongside a J-beta primer mix, a sample-barcoded 5' primer served in a second PCR lasting roughly 7 to 11 cycles. TCRdb recomputed calls from the 5' RACE reads with MiXCR, one row per CDR3 protein. The sample has about 1.6 million distinct CDR3 sequences, 30% to 40% seen once. Looked up from germline, CDR1 is KGHSH and CDR2 is LQKENI. CDR3 length: 12 residues. V lost 8 bases, J lost 7 bases, and 14 bases lay in between. The sample was blood. The chain carries TRBV18 and TRBJ1-1, with D possibly matching TRBD1 (5 bases). The sequence was collected from a woman under 40 in good health. CDR3: CASTGPVREAFF. In DNA, the CDR3 is TGTGCCAGCACGGGACCGGTACGTGAAGCTTTCTTT.